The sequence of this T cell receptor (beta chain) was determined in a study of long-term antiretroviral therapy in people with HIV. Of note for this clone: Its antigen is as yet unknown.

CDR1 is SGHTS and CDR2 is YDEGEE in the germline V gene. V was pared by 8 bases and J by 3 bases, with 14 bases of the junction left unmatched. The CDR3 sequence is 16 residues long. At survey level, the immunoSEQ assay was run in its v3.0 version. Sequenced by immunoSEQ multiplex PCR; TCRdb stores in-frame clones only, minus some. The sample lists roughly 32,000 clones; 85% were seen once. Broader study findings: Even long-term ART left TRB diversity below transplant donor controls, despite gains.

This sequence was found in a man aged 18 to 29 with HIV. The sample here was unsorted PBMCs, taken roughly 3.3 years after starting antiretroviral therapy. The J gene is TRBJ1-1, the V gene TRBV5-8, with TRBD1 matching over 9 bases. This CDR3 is CASPGQGWVSYTEAFF. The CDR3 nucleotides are TGTGCCAGTCCGGGACAGGGATGGGTTAGTTACACTGAAGCTTTCTTT.